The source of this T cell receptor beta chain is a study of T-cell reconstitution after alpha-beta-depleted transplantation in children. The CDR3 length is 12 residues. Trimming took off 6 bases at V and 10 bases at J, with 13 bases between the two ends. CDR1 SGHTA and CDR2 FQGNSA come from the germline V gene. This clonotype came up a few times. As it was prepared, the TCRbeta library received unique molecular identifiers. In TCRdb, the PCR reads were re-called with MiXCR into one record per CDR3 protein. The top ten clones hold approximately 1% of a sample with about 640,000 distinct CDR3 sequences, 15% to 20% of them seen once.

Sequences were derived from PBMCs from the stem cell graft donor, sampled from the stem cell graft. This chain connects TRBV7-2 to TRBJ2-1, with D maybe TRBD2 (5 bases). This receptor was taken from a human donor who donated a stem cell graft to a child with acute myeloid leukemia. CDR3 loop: CASSILGPEQFF. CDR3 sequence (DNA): TGTGCCAGCAGTATACTAGGTCCCGAGCAGTTCTTC.